The clone carrying this T cell receptor (beta chain) was seen more than once but under ten times. Presence of unique molecular identifiers characterized the TCR beta cDNA libraries. One entry per CDR3 protein results from TCRdb running MiXCR on the PCR reads. The sample has around 200,000 distinct CDR3 sequences; about 30% are singletons. The source of the sample is a study of post-analysis software for immune sequencing data. Sequenced sample: blood. This receptor was identified in a girl younger than 18 with multiple sclerosis.

The CDR3 DNA reads as TGCGCCAGCAGCTTCGGGGGGCGCGAAGTGCGAGCTTTCTTT. Translating it yields CASSFGGREVRAFF. V usage is TRBV5-1 and J usage is TRBJ1-1, with a tentative D call TRBD1 (6 bases). V lost 2 bases and J lost 10, with 18 bases in between. Germline lookup yields CDR1 SGHRS and CDR2 YFSETQ. The CDR3 is 14 amino acids.